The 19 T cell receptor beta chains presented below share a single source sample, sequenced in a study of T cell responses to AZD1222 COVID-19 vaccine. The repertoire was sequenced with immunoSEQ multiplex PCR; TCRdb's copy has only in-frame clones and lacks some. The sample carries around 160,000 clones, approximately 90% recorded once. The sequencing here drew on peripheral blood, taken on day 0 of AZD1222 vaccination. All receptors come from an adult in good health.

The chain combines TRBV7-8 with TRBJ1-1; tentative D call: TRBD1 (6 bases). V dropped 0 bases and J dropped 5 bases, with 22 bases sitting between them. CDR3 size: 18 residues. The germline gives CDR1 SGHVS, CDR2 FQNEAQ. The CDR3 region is CASSLALQGGSPWTEAFF. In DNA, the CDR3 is TGTGCCAGCAGCTTAGCGCTACAGGGTGGCAGTCCGTGGACTGAAGCTTTCTTT.

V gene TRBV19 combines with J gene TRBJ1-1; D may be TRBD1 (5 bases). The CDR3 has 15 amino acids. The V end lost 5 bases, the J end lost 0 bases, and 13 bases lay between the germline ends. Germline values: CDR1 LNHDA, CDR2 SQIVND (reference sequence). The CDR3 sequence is CASSPIDRMNTEAFF. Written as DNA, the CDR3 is TGTGCCAGTAGTCCAATTGACAGAATGAACACTGAAGCTTTCTTT. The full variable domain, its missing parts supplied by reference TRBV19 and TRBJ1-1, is DGGITQSPKYLFRKEGQNVTLSCEQNLNHDAMYWYRQDPGQGLRLIYYSQIVNDFQKGDIAEGYSVSREKKESFPLTVTSAQKNPTAFYLCASSPIDRMNTEAFFGQGTRLTVV.

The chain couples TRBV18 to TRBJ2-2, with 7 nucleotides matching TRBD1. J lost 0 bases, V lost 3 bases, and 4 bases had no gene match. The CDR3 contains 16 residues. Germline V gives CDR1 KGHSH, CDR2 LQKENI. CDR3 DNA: TGTGCCAGCTCACCGGGACAGAGAACGAACACCGGGGAGCTGTTTTTT. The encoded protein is CASSPGQRTNTGELFF.

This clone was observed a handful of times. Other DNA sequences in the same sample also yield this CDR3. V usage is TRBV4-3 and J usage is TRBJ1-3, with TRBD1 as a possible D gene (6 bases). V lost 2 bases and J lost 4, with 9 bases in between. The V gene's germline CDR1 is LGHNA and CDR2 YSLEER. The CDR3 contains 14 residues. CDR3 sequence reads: CASSQRTVGNTIYF. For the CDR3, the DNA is TGCGCCAGCAGCCAAAGGACAGTCGGAAACACCATATATTTT.

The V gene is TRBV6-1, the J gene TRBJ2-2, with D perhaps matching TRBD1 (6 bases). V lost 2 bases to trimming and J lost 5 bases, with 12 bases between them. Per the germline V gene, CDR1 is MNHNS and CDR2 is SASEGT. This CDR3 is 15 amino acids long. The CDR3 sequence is CASSERQGWTGELFF. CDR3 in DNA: TGTGCCAGCAGTGAAAGGCAGGGGTGGACCGGGGAGCTGTTTTTT.

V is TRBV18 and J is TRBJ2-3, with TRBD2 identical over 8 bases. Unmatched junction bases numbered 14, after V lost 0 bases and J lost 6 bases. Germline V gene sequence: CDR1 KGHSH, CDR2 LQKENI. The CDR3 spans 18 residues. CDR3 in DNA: TGTGCCAGCTCACCACCGGGCCCTAGCGGGCGTAGCAGTGATACGCAGTATTTT. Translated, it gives CASSPPGPSGRSSDTQYF.

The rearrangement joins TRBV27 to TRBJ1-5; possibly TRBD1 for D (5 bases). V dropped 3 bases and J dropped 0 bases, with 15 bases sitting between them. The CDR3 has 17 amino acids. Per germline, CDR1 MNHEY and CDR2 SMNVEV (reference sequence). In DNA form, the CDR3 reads TGTGCCAGCAGTTTGAAGGGCAGGGCACATAGCAATCAGCCCCAGCATTTT. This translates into CASSLKGRAHSNQPQHF.

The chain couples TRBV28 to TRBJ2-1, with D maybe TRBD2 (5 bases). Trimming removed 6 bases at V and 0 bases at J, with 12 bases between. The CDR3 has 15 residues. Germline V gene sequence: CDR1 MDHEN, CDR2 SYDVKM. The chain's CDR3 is CASSLSGYSYNEQFF. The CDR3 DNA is TGTGCCAGCAGCTTAAGCGGTTACTCCTACAATGAGCAGTTCTTC. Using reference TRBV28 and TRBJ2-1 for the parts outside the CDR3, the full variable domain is DVKVTQSSRYLVKRTGEKVFLECVQDMDHENMFWYRQDPGLGLRLIYFSYDVKMKEKGDIPEGYSVSREKKERFSLILESASTNQTSMYLCASSLSGYSYNEQFFGPGTRLTVL.

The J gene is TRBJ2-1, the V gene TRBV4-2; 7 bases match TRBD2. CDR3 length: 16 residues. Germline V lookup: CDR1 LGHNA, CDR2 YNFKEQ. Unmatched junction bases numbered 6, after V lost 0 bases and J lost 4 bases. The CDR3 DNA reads TGTGCCAGCAGCCAAGACGCGGGAGAAGCGTACAATGAGCAGTTCTTC. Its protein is CASSQDAGEAYNEQFF.

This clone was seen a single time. The CDR3 is CASSLGLIGGNEQFF. In DNA form, the CDR3 reads TGTGCCAGCAGCTTAGGACTGATTGGGGGGAATGAGCAGTTCTTC. V and J are TRBV7-8 and TRBJ2-1, with D possibly TRBD2 on 6 matching bases. CDR3 length: 15 residues. In germline, CDR1 is SGHVS, CDR2 FQNEAQ. V lost 1 base, J lost 7 bases, and 14 bases lay in between.

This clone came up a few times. The CDR3 here is CASSFSGNNEKLFF. The CDR3 DNA follows: TGTGCCAGCAGTTTTTCCGGTAATAATGAAAAACTGTTTTTT. This rearrangement joins TRBV28 to TRBJ1-4; D uncertain. There are 14 residues in the CDR3. Trimming shortened V by 3 bases and J by 4 bases, and 9 bases separated the two germline ends. Germline V gene sequence: CDR1 MDHEN, CDR2 SYDVKM.

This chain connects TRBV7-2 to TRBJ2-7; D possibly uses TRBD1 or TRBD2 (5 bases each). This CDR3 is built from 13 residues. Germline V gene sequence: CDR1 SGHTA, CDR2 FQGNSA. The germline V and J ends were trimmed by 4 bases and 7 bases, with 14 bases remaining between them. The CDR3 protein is CASSWGPSWEQYF. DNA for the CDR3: TGTGCCAGCAGCTGGGGACCGTCCTGGGAGCAGTACTTC.

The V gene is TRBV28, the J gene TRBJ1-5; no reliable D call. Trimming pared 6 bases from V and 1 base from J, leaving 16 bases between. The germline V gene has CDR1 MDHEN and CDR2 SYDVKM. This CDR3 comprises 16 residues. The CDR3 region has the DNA TGTGCCAGCAGCCCATCTGGTTGGGGAAGCAATCAGCCCCAGCATTTT. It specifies CASSPSGWGSNQPQHF.

The DNA for the CDR3 is TGTGCCAGCAGCTTATCCGCAGAAGATACGCAGTATTTT. This sequence encodes CASSLSAEDTQYF. This chain uses TRBV7-3 with TRBJ2-3; no clear D gene. From germline, CDR1 is SGHTA and CDR2 FQGTGA. Trimming stripped 2 bases from V and 5 bases from J, with 8 bases between. This CDR3 contains 13 residues.

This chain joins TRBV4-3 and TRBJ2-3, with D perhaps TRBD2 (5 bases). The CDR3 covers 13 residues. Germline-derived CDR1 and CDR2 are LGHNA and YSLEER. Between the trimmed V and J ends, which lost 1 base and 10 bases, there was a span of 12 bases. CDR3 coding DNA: TGCGCCAGCAGCCAAGGGACTCTCGGGGCGCAGTATTTT. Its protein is CASSQGTLGAQYF.

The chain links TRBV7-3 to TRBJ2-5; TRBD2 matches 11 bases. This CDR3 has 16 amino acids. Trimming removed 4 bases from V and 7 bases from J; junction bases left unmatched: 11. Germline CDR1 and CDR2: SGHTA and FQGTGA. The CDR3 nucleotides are TGTGCCAGCAGCTCTTTAGCGGGAGGGCCCTTAGCGACCCAGTACTTC. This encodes CASSSLAGGPLATQYF.

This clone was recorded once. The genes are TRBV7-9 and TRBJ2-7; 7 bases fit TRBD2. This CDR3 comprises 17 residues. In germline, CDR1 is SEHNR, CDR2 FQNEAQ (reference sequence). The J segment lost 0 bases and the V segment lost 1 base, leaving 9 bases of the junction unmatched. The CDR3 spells CASSLVIGGGSSYEQYF. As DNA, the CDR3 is TGTGCCAGCAGCTTAGTTATTGGCGGGGGAAGCTCCTACGAGCAGTACTTC.

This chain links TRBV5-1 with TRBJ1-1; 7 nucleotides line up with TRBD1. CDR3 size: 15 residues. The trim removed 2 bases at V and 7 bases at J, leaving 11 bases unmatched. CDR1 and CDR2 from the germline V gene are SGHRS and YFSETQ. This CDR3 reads CASSFRDSTSYEAFF. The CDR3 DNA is TGCGCCAGCAGCTTCCGGGACAGCACCTCTTATGAAGCTTTCTTT.

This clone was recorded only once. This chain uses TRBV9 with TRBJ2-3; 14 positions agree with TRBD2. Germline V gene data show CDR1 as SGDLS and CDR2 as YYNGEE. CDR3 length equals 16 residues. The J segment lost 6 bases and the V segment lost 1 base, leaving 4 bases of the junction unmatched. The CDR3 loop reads CASSVKGLAGVDTQYF. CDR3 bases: TGTGCCAGCAGCGTAAAGGGACTAGCGGGAGTTGATACGCAGTATTTT.